The T cell receptor (beta chain) under discussion was sequenced for a study of blood T cell repertoires in COVID-19. Overall study: Spain, Italy and the United States supplied samples that represented acute and convalescent COVID-19.

Germline V lookup: CDR1 SQVTM, CDR2 ANQGSEA. This CDR3 has 12 residues. The V segment lost 6 bases and the J segment 10 bases; nucleotides outside the gene matches: 8. Sequenced by immunoSEQ multiplex PCR; TCRdb stores in-frame clones only, minus some. The repertoire holds about 280,000 clones, with 83% as singletons. The receptor was derived from a woman aged 50 to 60 who had recovered from COVID-19. This chain links TRBV29-1 with TRBJ2-7, with 11 positions matching TRBD2. What was sequenced was peripheral blood. CDR3 region: CSVYLAGGLQYF. CDR3 nucleotide sequence: TGCAGCGTGTACTTAGCGGGAGGGCTACAGTACTTC.